Listed below are T cell receptor beta chains from one sample, sequenced in a study of CD8 T cells in Susac syndrome. TCRdb recomputed calls from the immunoSEQ multiplex PCR reads with MiXCR, one row per CDR3 protein. Among under 200,000 distinct CDR3 sequences listed, 95% were seen once. The sample consisted of CD4+ T cells from PBMCs. These receptors all stem from a human donor in good health. Both conserved end residues are part of each CDR3. Each record gives: J gene, V gene, D gene, CDR3 protein. The D gene is left open where the match is weak.

TRBJ1-2 TRBV24-1 - CATSENYGYTF
TRBJ2-7 TRBV24-1 TRBD1 CATSVPRTGWRYEQYF
TRBJ2-3 TRBV2 TRBD1 CASSDRTGSGTDTQYF
TRBJ1-2 TRBV29-1 - CSVESSTNYGYTF
TRBJ2-6 TRBV29-1 - CSVEEQEPGANVLTF
TRBJ2-2 TRBV9 - CASSVGWGASLRTNTGELFF
TRBJ1-3 TRBV29-1 TRBD1 CSGSDRGNTIYF
TRBJ2-5 TRBV7-6 TRBD2 CASSLEVGGKTQYF
TRBJ2-3 TRBV4-3 - CASSQETRGADTQYF
TRBJ2-1 TRBV29-1 - CSVEWASSYNEQFF
TRBJ2-7 TRBV6-2/TRBV6-3 - CASVQGTPYEQYF
TRBJ2-1 TRBV12-3/TRBV12-4 - CASSPDFYNEQFF
TRBJ2-2 TRBV24-1 - CATSGTDIDTGELFF
TRBJ1-2 TRBV29-1 - CSVEKGNYGYTF
TRBJ2-1 TRBV20-1 - CSAPITGDEQFF
TRBJ1-1 TRBV29-1 - CSVPDGGNTEAFF
TRBJ2-1 TRBV11-2 - CASSFAGVNNEQFF
TRBJ2-1 TRBV29-1 TRBD2 CSVSASGTYNEQFF
TRBJ2-7 TRBV3-1 - CASSQVRSSYEQYF
TRBJ2-3 TRBV30 TRBD2 CAFRTSLQDTQYF
TRBJ2-3 TRBV24-1 - CATRFTDTQYF
TRBJ2-1 TRBV9 - CASSVAQQYNEQFF
TRBJ1-6 TRBV7-9 - CASSPGAGTYNSPLHF
TRBJ2-2 TRBV30 TRBD1 CAWGTGQGELFF
TRBJ1-1 TRBV29-1 - CSTKSGATEAFF
TRBJ2-5 TRBV7-9 - CASSLVMTDRETQYF
TRBJ2-7 TRBV7-2 - CASSPEGVRGEQYF
TRBJ2-5 TRBV9 - CASSVDPGQETQYF
TRBJ2-7 TRBV29-1 - CSVEDAVGGEQYF
TRBJ1-1 TRBV29-1 - CSVGGRGTEAFF
TRBJ2-1 TRBV20-1 TRBD2 CSASIGTSVYNEQFF
TRBJ2-7 TRBV9 - CASSPDAPTGEQYF
TRBJ1-2 TRBV9 - CASSVDRRSHDGYTF
TRBJ1-2 TRBV14 TRBD1 CASSQDLRTGTEGYTF
TRBJ1-2 TRBV24-1 - CATSEGRGYTF
TRBJ2-5 TRBV6-5 TRBD2 CASSLGGGIETQYF
TRBJ1-4 TRBV20-1 - CSARDGEGSEKLFF
TRBJ2-2 TRBV4-3 TRBD2 CASSQNAGDGELFF
TRBJ1-1 TRBV9 - CASSAGQKAEAFF